These 29 T cell receptor beta chains came from one sample sequenced in a study of T cells after yellow fever vaccination. TCRdb recomputed calls from the 5' RACE reads with MiXCR, one row per CDR3 protein. Among under 300,000 distinct CDR3 sequences listed, 10% to 15% were seen once. Here the sequenced sample was CD4+ T cells sorted from PBMCs, taken 45 days after the yellow fever booster vaccination. The receptor set was obtained from a man younger than 40 who received the YFV17D yellow fever vaccine.

The chain uses TRBV2 and TRBJ2-1; 8 bases fit TRBD2. V trimming: 8 bases; J trimming: 6 bases; junction bases outside the gene matches: 6. This CDR3 has 13 amino acids. Germline V gives CDR1 SNHLY, CDR2 FYNNEI. CDR3 sequence reads: CASRFLAGNEQFF. CDR3 coding DNA: TGTGCCAGCCGATTTCTAGCGGGCAATGAGCAGTTCTTC. Drawing the rest from reference TRBV2 and TRBJ2-1, the complete variable domain is EPEVTQTPSHQVTQMGQEVILRCVPISNHLYFYWYRQILGQKVEFLVSFYNNEISEKSEIFDDQFSVERPDGSNFTLKIRSTKLEDSAMYFCASRFLAGNEQFFGPGTRLTVL.

V usage is TRBV20-1 and J usage is TRBJ1-4, with 11 bases matching TRBD1. V lost 4 bases to trimming and J lost 8 bases; unmatched junction nucleotides: 6. This CDR3 spans 14 amino acids. The germline V gene encodes CDR1 DFQATT and CDR2 SNEGSKA (reference sequence). CDR3 nucleotide sequence: TGCAGTGCTACTCGGACAGGGGGCCTAGAAAAACTGTTTTTT. Amino acids: CSATRTGGLEKLFF.

V is TRBV20-1 and J is TRBJ2-7, with TRBD1 identical over 10 bases. This CDR3 has 14 amino acids. Germline V gene sequence: CDR1 DFQATT, CDR2 SNEGSKA (reference sequence). V was pared by 3 bases and J by 2 bases, with 4 bases of the junction left unmatched. This CDR3 is CSASWDRGTYEQYF. The DNA of the CDR3 is TGCAGTGCTAGCTGGGACAGGGGCACCTACGAGCAGTACTTC.

This clonotype appeared a few times. The J gene is TRBJ2-2, the V gene TRBV20-1; 9 nucleotides line up with TRBD2. CDR1 and CDR2 (germline): DFQATT, SNEGSKA (reference sequence). Trimming at V came to 2 bases and at J to 6 bases, leaving 10 bases not matched to a gene. This CDR3 is 16 amino acids long. The CDR3 region is CSARRPSGIGAGELFF. The CDR3 bases are TGCAGTGCTAGAAGGCCTAGCGGGATTGGGGCCGGGGAGCTGTTTTTT.

This clonotype has ten or more counts. The chain joins TRBV18 to TRBJ1-1, with D unclear. Per germline, CDR1 KGHSH and CDR2 LQKENI. Trimming pared 2 bases from V and 1 base from J, leaving 8 bases between. The CDR3 runs 14 residues. In DNA form, the CDR3 reads TGTGCCAGCTCACCAACGGCCCAGAACACTGAAGCTTTCTTT. The encoded protein is CASSPTAQNTEAFF.

This chain joins TRBV9 and TRBJ1-5, with unresolved D. V lost 0 bases and J lost 2, with 6 bases in between. CDR1 and CDR2 (germline): SGDLS, YYNGEE. The CDR3 is 14 residues long. The CDR3 is CASSVGSGNQPQHF. CDR3 in DNA: TGTGCCAGCAGCGTAGGCTCAGGCAATCAGCCCCAGCATTTT.

The chain recombines TRBV24-1 with TRBJ2-2, with TRBD1 identical over 11 bases. V trimming: 3 bases; J trimming: 6 bases; junction bases outside the gene matches: 5. Germline V gene lookup returns CDR1 KGHDR and CDR2 SFDVKD. The CDR3 has 16 residues. The CDR3 is CATSDPGQGAAGELFF. Here the CDR3 DNA reads TGTGCCACCAGTGATCCAGGACAGGGGGCAGCCGGGGAGCTGTTTTTT.

The chain joins TRBV13 to TRBJ2-1; 13 nucleotides match TRBD2. The germline V gene has CDR1 PRHDT and CDR2 FYEKMQ (reference sequence). The CDR3 spans 20 residues. Losses at the gene ends were 7 bases for V and 4 bases for J; bases not matched to a gene: 19. CDR3 region: CASNPLGQAGLAGNYNEQFF. CDR3 nucleotide sequence: TGTGCCAGCAACCCCCTGGGACAGGCGGGACTAGCGGGAAATTACAATGAGCAGTTCTTC.

Only a few counts were recorded for this clonotype. The J gene is TRBJ2-5, the V gene TRBV20-1; TRBD2 matches 7 bases. The V and J ends lost 1 base and 3 bases, in that order; junction bases with no gene match: 8. This CDR3 contains 15 residues. The germline gives CDR1 DFQATT, CDR2 SNEGSKA (reference sequence). The CDR3 bases are TGCAGTGCTAGAGCCCTTGGGGGGAGGGAAGAGACCCAGTACTTC. Translating gives CSARALGGREETQYF.

The chain has TRBV4-2 and TRBJ2-2; 11 bases align to TRBD2. Trimming took 0 bases from V and 6 from J; bases not matched to a gene: 3. The CDR3 runs to 16 residues. The germline V gene encodes CDR1 LGHNA and CDR2 YNFKEQ. CDR3 residues: CASSQEVAGGSGELFF. DNA for the CDR3: TGTGCCAGCAGCCAAGAGGTAGCGGGAGGGTCCGGGGAGCTGTTTTTT.

This clonotype turned up a few times. The CDR3 DNA sequence: TGTGCCAGCAGTTTAGGACAGACCGGGGAGCTGTTTTTT. It codes for CASSLGQTGELFF. This chain joins TRBV12-3 or TRBV12-4 and TRBJ2-2, with D perhaps TRBD1 (5 bases). Trimming removed 1 base from V and 5 bases from J, with 5 bases in between. This CDR3 comprises 13 residues.

Concerning this clonotype itself: Given a much more abundant clone one base away, this may be a read error. V and J are TRBV24-1 and TRBJ2-5, with D possibly being TRBD1 or TRBD2 (5 bases each). CDR1 is KGHDR and CDR2 is SFDVKD in the germline V gene. The CDR3 is made up of 16 amino acids. Trimming shortened V by 4 bases and J by 2 bases, and 16 bases separated the two germline ends. The CDR3 nucleotides read TGTGCCACCAGTGACTCGGGACGAGCGGAACAAGAGACCCAGTACTTC. Translating it yields CATSDSGRAEQETQYF.

The V call is TRBV12-3 or TRBV12-4, the J call TRBJ1-5; D may be TRBD1 (5 bases). The CDR3 covers 13 residues. Trimming pared 4 bases from V and 6 bases from J, leaving 10 bases between. CDR3 sequence: CASSWGSSQPQHF. The CDR3 nucleotides are TGTGCCAGCAGTTGGGGGTCAAGTCAGCCCCAGCATTTT.

This sequence joins TRBV20-1 and TRBJ2-1; no reliable D call. This CDR3 comprises 16 residues. V shed 0 bases and J shed 5 bases, with 17 bases lying between them. Germline V lookup: CDR1 DFQATT, CDR2 SNEGSKA (reference sequence). This chain's CDR3 is CSARDPGGGHDNEQFF. The CDR3 coding sequence is TGCAGTGCTAGAGACCCAGGCGGCGGCCACGACAATGAGCAGTTCTTC.

The chain couples TRBV6-1 to TRBJ2-1; TRBD2 is a possible D gene (9 bases). The germline CDR1 and CDR2 sequences are MNHNS and SASEGT. V was trimmed by 10 bases and J by 3 bases, leaving 22 bases between them. This CDR3 contains 16 residues. CDR3 sequence: CATLQGASGIYNEQFF. CDR3 coding DNA: TGTGCCACCCTCCAGGGGGCTAGCGGGATCTACAATGAGCAGTTCTTC.

In its sample, this clonotype was seen a few times. The J gene is TRBJ1-5, the V gene TRBV24-1; unclear D gene. Trimming removed 2 bases from V and 2 bases from J, with 9 bases in between. From germline, CDR1 is KGHDR and CDR2 SFDVKD. The CDR3 consists of 15 residues. CDR3 in amino acids: CATSDSPGGNQPQHF. The CDR3 nucleotides read TGTGCCACCAGTGATTCCCCAGGAGGCAATCAGCCCCAGCATTTT.

This clonotype has more than one count but fewer than ten. The CDR3, as DNA: TGTGCCAGCAGCTGGGGAAGCAATCAGCCCCAGCATTTT. Amino acids: CASSWGSNQPQHF. The chain has TRBV7-2 and TRBJ1-5; D not resolved. The CDR3 covers 13 residues. Germline V gene data show CDR1 as SGHTA and CDR2 as FQGNSA. The ends were cut back, 4 bases at V and 1 base at J, with 5 bases in the middle.

V usage is TRBV7-2 and J usage is TRBJ1-1, with 7 bases identical to TRBD1. This CDR3 contains 14 residues. V lost 5 bases, J lost 3 bases, and 6 bases stayed unmatched. From germline, CDR1 is SGHTA and CDR2 FQGNSA. For the CDR3, the DNA is TGTGCCAGCAGCGTACAGGGGATCGACACTGAAGCTTTCTTT. Its translation: CASSVQGIDTEAFF.

The chain is built from TRBV4-3 and TRBJ2-7; D is unresolved. CDR3 length equals 13 residues. The germline CDR1 and CDR2 sequences are LGHNA and YSLEER. V was trimmed by 0 bases and J by 4 bases, leaving 7 bases between them. The CDR3, as DNA: TGCGCCAGCAGCCAAGAACACCGATACGAGCAGTACTTC. This codes for CASSQEHRYEQYF.

This clonotype was seen a handful of times. J is TRBJ2-7 and V is TRBV28, with D perhaps matching TRBD1 (5 bases). The V end lost 7 bases, the J end lost 5 bases, and 18 bases lay between the germline ends. Germline CDR1 MDHEN, CDR2 SYDVKM. This CDR3 comprises 14 residues. The CDR3 DNA follows: TGTGCCAGCATTGCTGGGCAGGGCTACAACGAGCAGTACTTC. Translation: CASIAGQGYNEQYF. The entire variable domain, with the rest obtained from reference TRBV28 and TRBJ2-7, is as follows: DVKVTQSSRYLVKRTGEKVFLECVQDMDHENMFWYRQDPGLGLRLIYFSYDVKMKEKGDIPEGYSVSREKKERFSLILESASTNQTSMYLCASIAGQGYNEQYFGPGTRLTVT.

The chain has TRBV18 and TRBJ1-1; D remains ambiguous. The CDR3 runs to 14 residues. Germline loops: CDR1 KGHSH, CDR2 LQKENI. V lost 4 bases and J lost 1, with 10 bases in between. The CDR3: CASSLDIENTEAFF. DNA for the CDR3: TGTGCCAGCTCACTTGATATAGAGAACACTGAAGCTTTCTTT. The entire variable domain, with the rest obtained from reference TRBV18 and TRBJ1-1, is as follows: NAGVMQNPRHLVRRRGQEARLRCSPMKGHSHVYWYRQLPEEGLKFMVYLQKENIIDESGMPKERFSAEFPKEGPSILRIQQVVRGDSAAYFCASSLDIENTEAFFGQGTRLTVV.

Many counts were recorded for this clonotype. The rearrangement links TRBV9 to TRBJ2-2, with D tentatively TRBD2 (5 bases). The CDR3 consists of 15 residues. Germline V gene data show CDR1 as SGDLS and CDR2 as YYNGEE. Trimming removed 0 bases at V and 4 bases at J, with 10 bases between. This chain's CDR3 is CASSVALGSTGELFF. The CDR3 nucleotides read TGTGCCAGCAGCGTAGCTCTGGGGAGCACCGGGGAGCTGTTTTTT.

In DNA form, the CDR3 reads TGTGCCAGCAGCTTGGAGGCAGGGAGCTCCTACGAGCAGTACTTC. Translating it yields CASSLEAGSSYEQYF. The rearrangement uses TRBV5-6 and TRBJ2-7; D may be TRBD1 or TRBD2 (5 bases each). V lost 0 bases to trimming and J lost 0 bases, with 10 bases between them. This CDR3 spans 15 amino acids. Germline V gives CDR1 SGHDT, CDR2 YYEEEE.

This clonotype was counted at least ten times. The V gene is TRBV12-3 or TRBV12-4, the J gene TRBJ2-2; tentatively, D is TRBD2 (5 bases). This CDR3 spans 14 amino acids. V shed 2 bases and J shed 4 bases, with 8 bases lying between them. CDR3 sequence (DNA): TGTGCCAGCAGTTTACGAGGGCCCACCGGGGAGCTGTTTTTT. Its translation: CASSLRGPTGELFF.

This clonotype was observed a handful of times. J is TRBJ2-1 and V is TRBV27, with 13 bases identical to TRBD2. The germline V gene encodes CDR1 MNHEY and CDR2 SMNVEV (reference sequence). The ends lost 6 bases at V and 9 bases at J; junction bases unmatched: 5. The CDR3 spans 14 residues. The CDR3 DNA sequence: TGTGCCAGCAGAGGACTAGCGGGAGTCAGTGAGCAGTTCTTC. It specifies CASRGLAGVSEQFF.

Only a few counts were recorded for this clonotype. The V and J genes are TRBV27 and TRBJ1-4; possibly TRBD1 for D (6 bases). Per the germline V gene, CDR1 is MNHEY and CDR2 is SMNVEV (reference sequence). V was trimmed by 7 bases and J by 5 bases, leaving 11 bases between them. The CDR3 spans 13 residues. DNA for the CDR3: TGTGCCAGCAAGGGGACACTGAATGAAAAACTGTTTTTT. This sequence encodes CASKGTLNEKLFF.

This clonotype was seen a few times. CDR3 amino acids: CASSPPGNTIYF. CDR3 in DNA: TGTGCCAGCAGCCCCCCTGGAAACACCATATATTTT. The genes are TRBV7-2 and TRBJ1-3; D not certain. Trimming removed 5 bases from V and 2 bases from J, with 4 bases in between. From germline, CDR1 is SGHTA and CDR2 FQGNSA. The CDR3 sequence is 12 residues long.

This chain uses TRBV5-1 with TRBJ1-1, with unresolved D. Per germline, CDR1 SGHRS and CDR2 YFSETQ. This CDR3 region has 14 residues. Trimming cost V 1 base and J 1 base, with 8 bases left between them. The CDR3 sequence: CASSLRSENTEAFF. CDR3 DNA: TGCGCCAGCAGCTTGCGGTCTGAGAACACTGAAGCTTTCTTT.

The table lists this clonotype with many counts. The rearrangement joins TRBV7-9 to TRBJ2-5, with TRBD2 matching over 10 bases. CDR3 length: 14 amino acids. The germline V gene has CDR1 SEHNR and CDR2 FQNEAQ (reference sequence). With 5 bases clipped from V and 7 bases from J, the junction kept 7 bases outside the gene matches. The CDR3: CASSLGTSVRTQYF. In nucleotides, the CDR3 is TGTGCCAGCAGCCTGGGGACTAGCGTGAGGACCCAGTACTTC.